This entry is about one TCR beta chain. The antigen is undetermined. This sample is drawn from a study of cytomegalovirus exposure and HLA in healthy donors. Study results and limitations: According to a later analysis, TCR clusters from the first cohort tended to co-occur in the 120 or so validation repertoires. Cytomegalovirus association was listed for 164 TCR beta chains.

Germline V lookup: CDR1 MDHEN, CDR2 SYDVKM. The CDR3 runs 19 residues. Trimming shortened V by 4 bases and J by 5 bases, and 29 bases separated the two germline ends. The table came from immunoSEQ multiplex PCR; TCRdb's copy has only in-frame clones and leaves some out. The sample lists about 190,000 clones, approximately 80% seen once, with 6% to 9% in the top ten. The sequenced material came from PBMCs. This receptor was obtained from a man between 18 and 29 years old in good health and CMV-seropositive. The chain carries TRBV28 and TRBJ1-2; D remains unclear. The CDR3 DNA sequence: TGTGCCAGCAGTTCCCGATCAGAACTGATCCTTACGGAGCTTTATGGCTACACCTTC. Translation gives CASSSRSELILTELYGYTF.